The 5 T cell receptor beta chains below come from one sample, sequenced in a study of Graves' ophthalmopathy and Graves' hyperthyroidism. Investigators amplified TCR beta CDR3 regions from RNA transcripts. The first-round RT-PCR employed HTBI primers together with the Qiagen OneStep RT-PCR kit. A multiplex PCR was then performed as the second round. In TCRdb, the multiplex PCR reads were re-called with MiXCR into one record per CDR3 protein. The sample shows 150,000 to 200,000 distinct CDR3 sequences, 30% to 45% of them seen only once. The sample was peripheral blood. The receptors were gathered from a man in his thirties or forties with Graves' ophthalmopathy.

This clonotype occurred many times. J is TRBJ1-3 and V is TRBV28; weak D call: TRBD1 (6 bases). V lost 7 bases and J lost 0, with 13 bases in between. Germline CDR1 MDHEN, CDR2 SYDVKM. CDR3 length: 15 amino acids. CDR3 DNA sequence: TGTGCCAGCACCACATGGGGGGCCTCTGGAAACACCATATATTTT. Translating gives CASTTWGASGNTIYF.

This clonotype was counted ten times or more. The V and J genes are TRBV6-5 and TRBJ2-7; 8 bases map to TRBD2. J lost 2 bases, V lost 6 bases, and 9 bases had no gene match. This CDR3 spans 15 amino acids. Per the germline V gene, CDR1 is MNHEY and CDR2 is SVGAGI. CDR3 residues: CASSSGRGDTYEQYF. CDR3 nucleotides: TGTGCCAGCAGCAGCGGGAGAGGGGACACCTACGAGCAGTACTTC.

This clonotype was recorded a few times. The V call is TRBV6-5, the J call TRBJ2-7, with a tentative D call TRBD1 (5 bases). Between the trimmed V and J ends, which lost 0 bases and 2 bases, there was a span of 11 bases. The length of the CDR3 is 15 residues. CDR1 is MNHEY, CDR2 SVGAGI, per germline. The CDR3 coding sequence is TGTGCCAGCAGTTACTCGAGTTCAGGGCCCTACGAGCAGTACTTC. Translation: CASSYSSSGPYEQYF.

This clonotype has ten or more counts. The V call is TRBV6-2 or TRBV6-3, the J call TRBJ1-1, with D uncertain. Germline assignment: CDR1 MNHEY and CDR2 SVGEGT. The CDR3 contains 13 residues. Trimming shortened V by 4 bases and J by 3 bases, and 9 bases separated the two germline ends. The CDR3 sequence is CASSWKIYTEAFF. The CDR3 bases are TGTGCCAGCAGTTGGAAGATTTACACTGAAGCTTTCTTT.

Turning to this clonotype: A read error may produce the germline difference seen at one junction end. This rearrangement joins TRBV5-1 to TRBJ2-5; D gene uncertain. The germline CDR1 and CDR2 sequences are SGHRS and YFSETQ. CDR3 size: 14 residues. CDR3 DNA: TGCGCCAACAGCCCCGGCCAGGAGACGGAGACCCAGTACTTC. The encoded protein is CANSPGQETETQYF.